The sequence of this T cell receptor (beta chain) was determined in a study of T cells in Graves' hyperthyroidism and ophthalmopathy. It was RNA transcripts that yielded the amplified TCR beta CDR3 regions. An initial round of RT-PCR targeting the TCR CDR3 relied on the HTBI primer set. TCRdb reanalysed the multiplex PCR reads using MiXCR and keeps one entry per CDR3 protein. The profile shows 600,000 to 650,000 distinct CDR3 sequences, about 17% of them singletons. There are many counts of this clonotype. This CDR3 has 14 residues. With V trimmed by 5 bases and J by 5 bases, 8 bases remained unmatched. Germline V gene sequence: CDR1 SGHTA, CDR2 FQGTGA.

The sequenced sample was blood. This receptor was taken from a woman under 40 with Graves' hyperthyroidism. The V call is TRBV7-3, the J call TRBJ1-1, with TRBD1 identical over 7 bases. CDR3 nucleotides: TGTGCCAGCAGCCCGGGACAGTTTGGGACTGAAGCTTTCTTT. Its translation is CASSPGQFGTEAFF.